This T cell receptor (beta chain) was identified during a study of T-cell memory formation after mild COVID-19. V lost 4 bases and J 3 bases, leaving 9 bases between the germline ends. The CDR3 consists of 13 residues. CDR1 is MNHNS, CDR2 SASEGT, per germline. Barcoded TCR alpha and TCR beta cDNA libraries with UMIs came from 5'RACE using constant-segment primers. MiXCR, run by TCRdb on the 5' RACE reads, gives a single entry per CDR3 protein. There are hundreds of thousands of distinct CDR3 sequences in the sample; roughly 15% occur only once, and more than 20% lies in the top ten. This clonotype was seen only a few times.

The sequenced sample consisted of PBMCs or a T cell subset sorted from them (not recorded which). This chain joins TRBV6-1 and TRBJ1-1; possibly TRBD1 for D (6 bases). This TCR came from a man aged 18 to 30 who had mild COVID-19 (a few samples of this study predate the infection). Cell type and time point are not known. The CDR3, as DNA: TGTGCCAGCAGTGTTACAGGGCACACTGAAGCTTTCTTT. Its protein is CASSVTGHTEAFF.